Below, 32 T cell receptor beta chains from the same sample are listed, as sequenced in a study of blood T cell repertoires in COVID-19. Sequenced by immunoSEQ multiplex PCR; TCRdb stores in-frame clones only, minus some. The sample yields 200,000 to 250,000 clones, roughly 90% seen once. The sample comprised peripheral blood. These receptors all come from a man younger than 40 who had recovered from COVID-19.

The chain links TRBV19 to TRBJ2-5; 12 nucleotides agree with TRBD1. Germline V lookup: CDR1 LNHDA, CDR2 SQIVND (reference sequence). V lost 4 bases to trimming and J lost 5 bases; unmatched junction nucleotides: 5. This CDR3 has 15 amino acids. The CDR3 loop is CASSRGTGGGETQYF. CDR3 coding DNA: TGTGCCAGTAGTAGAGGGACAGGGGGCGGGGAGACCCAGTACTTC. The full variable domain, its missing parts supplied by reference TRBV19 and TRBJ2-5, is DGGITQSPKYLFRKEGQNVTLSCEQNLNHDAMYWYRQDPGQGLRLIYYSQIVNDFQKGDIAEGYSVSREKKESFPLTVTSAQKNPTAFYLCASSRGTGGGETQYFGPGTRLLVL.

This clone was found many times. This chain uses TRBV7-9 with TRBJ2-5, with 9 bases identical to TRBD2. The germline V gene has CDR1 SEHNR and CDR2 FQNEAQ (reference sequence). This CDR3 region has 15 residues. V was clipped by 1 base and J by 5 bases; unmatched bases: 5. CDR3 in DNA: TGTGCCAGCAGCTTAGTTCTAGCGGGGAGGGAGACCCAGTACTTC. It specifies CASSLVLAGRETQYF.

The chain has TRBV7-9 and TRBJ1-1, with a weak D call TRBD1 (6 bases). The length of the CDR3 is 14 residues. Between the trimmed V and J ends, which lost 5 bases and 0 bases, there was a span of 10 bases. CDR1 and CDR2 (germline): SEHNR, FQNEAQ (reference sequence). Here the CDR3 reads CASSVTGLNTEAFF. CDR3 DNA: TGTGCCAGCAGCGTTACAGGGCTGAACACTGAAGCTTTCTTT.

The rearrangement uses TRBV3-1 (or the pseudogene TRBV3-2) and TRBJ1-4; maybe TRBD1 (5 bases). V shed 4 bases and J shed 2 bases, with 14 bases lying between them. Germline CDR1 is LGHDT and CDR2 is YNNKEL (reference sequence). This CDR3 spans 16 amino acids. CDR3 amino acids: CASSPVGGATNEKLFF. The CDR3, as DNA: TGTGCCAGCAGCCCCGTCGGAGGGGCTACTAATGAAAAACTGTTTTTT.

The rearrangement uses TRBV5-1 and TRBJ1-2; tentative D call: TRBD1 (6 bases). CDR3 size: 17 residues. Germline V gives CDR1 SGHRS, CDR2 YFSETQ. V lost 6 bases and J 4 bases, leaving 25 bases between the germline ends. The CDR3 loop reads CASTEDPTGTYGYGYTF. The CDR3, as DNA: TGCGCCAGCACCGAGGACCCCACAGGGACATATGGCTATGGCTACACCTTC. Based on the CDR3 plus reference TRBV5-1 and TRBJ1-2, the full variable domain is KAGVTQTPRYLIKTRGQQVTLSCSPISGHRSVSWYQQTPGQGLQFLFEYFSETQRNKGNFPGRFSGRQFSNSRSEMNVSTLELGDSALYLCASTEDPTGTYGYGYTFGSGTRLTVV.

This chain connects TRBV12-5 to TRBJ2-5, with TRBD2 matching 12 bases. Germline CDR1 is LGHNT and CDR2 is FRNRAP. Trimming at V came to 6 bases and at J to 1 base, leaving 9 bases not matched to a gene. The CDR3 runs to 17 residues. This CDR3 reads CASGPGTLAGGQETQYF. CDR3 DNA sequence: TGTGCTAGTGGCCCCGGCACACTAGCGGGGGGCCAAGAGACCCAGTACTTC.

This chain uses TRBV29-1 with TRBJ2-1; 8 bases are a match to TRBD2. The CDR3 covers 15 residues. Germline V gives CDR1 SQVTM, CDR2 ANQGSEA. The CDR3 spells CSLTGGRSSYNEQFF. CDR3 sequence (DNA): TGCAGTCTCACGGGGGGGCGAAGCTCCTACAATGAGCAGTTCTTC.

The chain employs TRBV19 and TRBJ1-5; D might be TRBD1 (5 bases). Germline CDR1 is LNHDA and CDR2 is SQIVND (reference sequence). CDR3 size: 15 residues. Deletions cut 4 bases from V and 1 base from J, with 11 bases between. CDR3 in DNA: TGTGCCAGTAGTACAGGGTGGGCGAGCAATCAGCCCCAGCATTTT. As protein: CASSTGWASNQPQHF.

The chain joins TRBV6-2 or TRBV6-3 to TRBJ2-7; 13 bases are shared with TRBD2. This CDR3 region has 16 residues. Germline trimming cut 5 bases from V and 0 bases from J; bases unmatched to any gene: 4. The germline CDR1 and CDR2 sequences are MNHEY and SVGEGT. In DNA form, the CDR3 reads TGTGCCAGCAGTAAGGGACTAGCGGGGATCTCCTACGAGCAGTACTTC. This encodes CASSKGLAGISYEQYF.

This clone was recorded a few times. The chain employs TRBV10-1 and TRBJ2-1; D is possibly TRBD1 (6 bases). Germline values: CDR1 WNHNN, CDR2 SYGVQD (reference sequence). V gave up 8 bases and J gave up 1 base, with 18 bases separating them. There are 16 residues in the CDR3. CDR3 DNA: TGCGCCAGCGCGACTAACAGGGTAGGATCCTACAATGAGCAGTTCTTC. Its protein is CASATNRVGSYNEQFF.

The chain is built from TRBV5-1 and TRBJ2-4; perhaps TRBD2 as D (6 bases). Germline CDR1 reads SGHRS; CDR2 reads YFSETQ. CDR3 size: 17 residues. V gave up 4 bases and J gave up 1 base, with 18 bases separating them. The CDR3 DNA is TGCGCCAGCAGCGAGAGGGATCAGGCGGGGGCCAAAAACATTCAGTACTTC. Amino acid sequence: CASSERDQAGAKNIQYF.

The chain joins TRBV6-5 to TRBJ1-3; 10 bases match TRBD1. CDR3 length equals 15 residues. The J segment lost 5 bases and the V segment lost 5 bases, leaving 6 bases of the junction unmatched. CDR1 and CDR2 (germline): MNHEY, SVGAGI. This chain's CDR3 is CASSMTGGLRNTIYF. In DNA form, the CDR3 reads TGTGCCAGCAGTATGACAGGGGGCTTGAGAAACACCATATATTTT.

In this sample, this clone turned up once. This CDR3 is CASLGQGAYNEQFF. The DNA of the CDR3 is TGTGCCAGCCTAGGACAGGGGGCCTACAATGAGCAGTTCTTC. The chain recombines TRBV19 with TRBJ2-1, with 10 bases fitting TRBD1. The V and J ends lost 9 bases and 2 bases, in that order; junction bases with no gene match: 4. CDR3 length equals 14 residues. Germline CDR1 reads LNHDA; CDR2 reads SQIVND (reference sequence).

Remarks on this clone: At one of its ends the junction is not consistent with the germline gene, which may arise from a read error. This chain links TRBV3-1 (or the pseudogene TRBV3-2) with TRBJ2-3; 8 positions agree with TRBD1. Germline V gives CDR1 LGHDT, CDR2 YNNKEL (reference sequence). The CDR3 is 13 residues long. The chain's CDR3 is CASSPQGAQWGNF. In DNA form, the CDR3 reads TGTGCCAGCAGCCCTCAGGGGGCACAATGGGGGAATTTT.

The chain joins TRBV12-2 to TRBJ2-3; the table's D call TRBD2 went unverified against the DNA. TRBV12-2 is assigned pseudogene status. The CDR3 is 17 residues long. This chain's CDR3 is CASRPLISGGAGDTQYF. The CDR3 DNA reads as TGTGCAAGTCGCCCCCTAATTAGCGGGGGGGCCGGAGATACGCAGTATTTT.

This clone was detected a few times. J is TRBJ1-3 and V is TRBV7-8; the D gene is possibly TRBD1 (6 bases). CDR1 SGHVS and CDR2 FQNEAQ come from the germline V gene. V gave up 5 bases and J gave up 6 bases, with 14 bases separating them. This CDR3 has 14 amino acids. CDR3 nucleotide sequence: TGTGCCAGCAGCCTACCTACAGGGCAAAACACCATATATTTT. It is translated as CASSLPTGQNTIYF.

In this sample, this clone turned up once. This chain joins TRBV10-1 and TRBJ2-7; the match to TRBD1 covers 11 bases. The V and J ends lost 3 bases and 3 bases, in that order; junction bases with no gene match: 4. Germline lookup yields CDR1 WNHNN and CDR2 SYGVQD (reference sequence). The CDR3 is made up of 15 amino acids. The CDR3: CASSDSGTGGYEQYF. The CDR3 DNA is TGCGCCAGCAGTGACTCTGGGACAGGGGGCTACGAGCAGTACTTC.

This clone turned up a few times. The chain combines TRBV5-6 with TRBJ2-1, with 11 bases aligning to TRBD1. This CDR3 comprises 16 residues. Germline CDR1 SGHDT, CDR2 YYEEEE. The V and J ends lost 2 bases and 7 bases, in that order; junction bases with no gene match: 8. In DNA form, the CDR3 reads TGTGCCAGCAGCTTACGTCGGACAGGGGGCGGTAATGAGCAGTTCTTC. Amino acids: CASSLRRTGGGNEQFF.

V is TRBV11-3 and J is TRBJ2-5; maybe TRBD1 (6 bases). V lost 1 base to trimming and J lost 4 bases, with 10 bases between them. Germline lookup yields CDR1 SGHNT and CDR2 YENEEA. The CDR3 length is 14 residues. For the CDR3, the DNA is TGTGCCAGCAGCTTAGGGGGGCTGGTAGAGACCCAGTACTTC. Its protein product is CASSLGGLVETQYF.

This clone appeared a single time. The chain couples TRBV6-5 to TRBJ2-7; D gene unclear. CDR1 and CDR2 (germline): MNHEY, SVGAGI. The CDR3 runs to 11 residues. Trimming took 5 bases from V and 7 from J, leaving 9 bases between them. CDR3 sequence (DNA): TGTGCCAGCAGTCCCCGGGTTGAGCAGTACTTC. Encoded protein: CASSPRVEQYF.

This chain links TRBV15 with TRBJ1-1, with 7 positions matching TRBD1. CDR1 is LNHNV and CDR2 is YYDKDF in the germline V gene (reference sequence). Trimming at V came to 0 bases and at J to 8 bases, leaving 18 bases not matched to a gene. The CDR3 is 18 amino acids. The CDR3 coding sequence is TGTGCCACCAGCAGAGACTTGGATTCTTTAGGGGGCCGCAACGAAGCTTTCTTT. Encoded protein: CATSRDLDSLGGRNEAFF.

The chain is built from TRBV7-8 and TRBJ2-5; 10 bases agree with TRBD2. The CDR3 length is 20 residues. After removal of 0 bases from V and 0 bases from J, the junction contained 13 bases not matched to a gene. Germline CDR1 is SGHVS and CDR2 is FQNEAQ. The chain's CDR3 is CASSLAPPVSGGNHQETQYF. The CDR3 nucleotides are TGTGCCAGCAGCTTAGCTCCACCCGTTAGCGGGGGGAACCACCAAGAGACCCAGTACTTC.

This clone was detected only once. The chain is built from TRBV10-2 and TRBJ2-2; 11 bases fit TRBD2. With 3 bases clipped from V and 4 bases from J, the junction kept 10 bases outside the gene matches. CDR3 length equals 18 residues. Per germline, CDR1 WSHSY and CDR2 SAAADI. The CDR3 loop is CASSEFPPSGGTTGELFF. DNA of the CDR3: TGCGCCAGCAGTGAATTCCCCCCTAGCGGGGGGACCACCGGGGAGCTGTTTTTT.

This clone has a handful of counts. Other DNA sequences from this sample encode an identical CDR3 as well. The chain joins TRBV11-2 to TRBJ1-1, with TRBD1 as a possible D gene (5 bases). V lost 1 base and J 4 bases, leaving 10 bases between the germline ends. This CDR3 is 14 amino acids long. From germline, CDR1 is SGHAT and CDR2 FQNNGV. CDR3: CASSLAGVGTEAFF. CDR3 nucleotide sequence: TGTGCCAGCAGCTTAGCGGGGGTCGGCACTGAAGCTTTCTTT.

The chain has TRBV5-1 and TRBJ1-6; no definite D call. V was trimmed by 0 bases and J by 8 bases, leaving 3 bases between them. CDR3 length: 12 residues. In germline, CDR1 is SGHRS, CDR2 YFSETQ. CDR3 DNA sequence: TGCGCCAGCAGCTTGGCAGATTCACCCCTCCACTTT. Translation gives CASSLADSPLHF.

The chain is built from TRBV20-1 and TRBJ1-2, with D perhaps TRBD1 (5 bases). The germline V gene has CDR1 DFQATT and CDR2 SNEGSKA (reference sequence). The CDR3 consists of 11 residues. Trimming removed 8 bases at V and 1 base at J, with 8 bases between. CDR3 region: CSPRDNYGYTF. CDR3 DNA: TGCAGTCCCAGGGATAACTATGGCTACACCTTC.

This clone appeared a single time. V is TRBV5-1 and J is TRBJ1-1; D is unclear. Trimming cost V 1 base and J 11 bases, with 15 bases left between them. This CDR3 spans 13 amino acids. CDR1 SGHRS and CDR2 YFSETQ come from the germline V gene. As DNA, the CDR3 is TGCGCCAGCAGCTTGTCCCCTGAGGGTTGGGCTTTCTTT. It codes for CASSLSPEGWAFF.

The chain recombines TRBV9 with TRBJ2-3; 9 bases agree with TRBD2. CDR1 SGDLS and CDR2 YYNGEE come from the germline V gene. Trimming took 2 bases from V and 1 from J; bases not matched to a gene: 2. The CDR3 spans 15 residues. As DNA, the CDR3 is TGTGCCAGCAGCGTGTTAGCGGGGGGCACAGATACGCAGTATTTT. This codes for CASSVLAGGTDTQYF.

The chain links TRBV12-5 to TRBJ2-7; D may be TRBD2 (6 bases). The germline gives CDR1 LGHNT, CDR2 FRNRAP. There are 15 residues in the CDR3. With 1 base removed from V and 6 bases from J, the gap between germline ends came to 16 bases. As DNA, the CDR3 is TGTGCTAGTGGTTTGGAAGGACTACCCGAGGGCGAGCAGTACTTC. It yields the protein CASGLEGLPEGEQYF.

This clone was seen just once. The V and J genes are TRBV4-3 and TRBJ2-3; the match to TRBD2 covers 11 bases. The CDR3 extends over 19 amino acids. The trim removed 0 bases at V and 1 base at J, leaving 9 bases unmatched. Germline V gives CDR1 LGHNA, CDR2 YSLEER. This CDR3 reads CASSQDLGSGGGRTDTQYF. CDR3 nucleotides: TGCGCCAGCAGCCAAGATCTGGGTAGCGGGGGGGGCCGCACAGATACGCAGTATTTT.

The J gene is TRBJ2-2, the V gene TRBV7-6; 11 bases agree with TRBD2. The CDR3 sequence is 14 residues long. Looked up from germline, CDR1 is SGHVS and CDR2 is FNYEAQ. Trimming cost V 8 bases and J 7 bases; bases outside gene matches: 6. CDR3 amino acids: CASGSGGADGELFF. The CDR3 region has the DNA TGTGCCAGCGGTAGCGGGGGGGCGGACGGGGAGCTGTTTTTT.

The chain uses TRBV27 and TRBJ2-1; 9 positions match TRBD1. This CDR3 region has 16 residues. The V gene end was trimmed by 3 bases and the J gene end by 5 bases; junction bases not matched to a gene: 8. Looked up from germline, CDR1 is MNHEY and CDR2 is SMNVEV (reference sequence). CDR3 loop: CASSFGWGQGHNEQFF. The CDR3 DNA follows: TGTGCCAGCAGTTTCGGTTGGGGACAGGGTCACAATGAGCAGTTCTTC.